This TCR beta chain was documented in a study of response to subunit inactivated influenza vaccine. This CDR3 is 14 amino acids long. The V and J ends lost 7 bases and 7 bases respectively, with 20 bases between them. Germline CDR1 SNHLY, CDR2 FYNNEI. As regards this clonotype: Its target is not known.

Study results and caveats: Authors suggested seasonal influenza vaccinations each recruit few new T cells.

TCRdb reprocessed the RT-PCR reads with MiXCR, giving one entry per CDR3 protein. The data hold hundreds of thousands of distinct CDR3 sequences, with 14% observed a single time. Source: PBMCs from blood, taken approximately 15 days before vaccination. The chain employs TRBV2 and TRBJ2-7; TRBD1 or TRBD2 may be the D gene (5 bases each). The sequence derives from a man aged 45 to 65 who received an inactivated influenza vaccine. The CDR3 region has the DNA TGTGCCAGCACATCCGGGACCCCACTTCGAGAGCAGTACTTC. Its translation is CASTSGTPLREQYF.